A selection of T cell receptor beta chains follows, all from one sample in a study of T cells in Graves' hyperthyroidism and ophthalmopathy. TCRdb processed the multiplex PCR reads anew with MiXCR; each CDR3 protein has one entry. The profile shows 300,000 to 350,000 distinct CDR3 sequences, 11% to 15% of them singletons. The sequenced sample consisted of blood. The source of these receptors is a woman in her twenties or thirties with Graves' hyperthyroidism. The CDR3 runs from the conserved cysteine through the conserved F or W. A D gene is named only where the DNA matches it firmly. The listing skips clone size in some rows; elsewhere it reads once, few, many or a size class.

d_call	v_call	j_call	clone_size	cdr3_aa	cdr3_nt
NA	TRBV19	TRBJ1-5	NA	CASSILGFRADRQPQHF	TGTGCCAGTAGTATCTTAGGCTTCCGGGCCGACCGACAGCCCCAGCATTTT
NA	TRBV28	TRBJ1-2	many	CASSPPRANYGYTF	TGTGCCAGCAGTCCCCCCCGGGCCAACTATGGCTACACCTTC
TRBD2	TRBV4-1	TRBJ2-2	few	CASSPTAGGPGELFF	TGCGCCAGCAGCCCCACCGCGGGAGGTCCCGGGGAGCTGTTTTTT
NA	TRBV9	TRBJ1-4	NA	CASSVAGVGEKLFF	TGTGCCAGCAGCGTAGCAGGGGTAGGAGAAAAACTGTTTTTT
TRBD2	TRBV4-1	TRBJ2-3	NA	CASSQGREFTDTQYF	TGCGCCAGCAGCCAAGGGCGGGAGTTCACAGATACGCAGTATTTT
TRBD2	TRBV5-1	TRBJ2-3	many	CASLAGGGIITDTQYF	TGCGCCAGTTTAGCGGGAGGAGGGATCATCACAGATACGCAGTATTTT
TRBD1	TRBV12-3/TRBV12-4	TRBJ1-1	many	CASYTGVGTEAFF	TGTGCCAGTTATACAGGGGTAGGCACTGAAGCTTTCTTT
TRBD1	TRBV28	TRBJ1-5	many	CASPPGTGWEAGNQPQHF	TGTGCCAGCCCCCCCGGGACAGGGTGGGAGGCGGGCAATCAGCCCCAGCATTTT
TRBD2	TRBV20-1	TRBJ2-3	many	CSAREMAGGPTDTQYF	TGCAGTGCTAGAGAAATGGCGGGAGGGCCAACAGATACGCAGTATTTT
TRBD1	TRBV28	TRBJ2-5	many	CASSSLQGAHEETQYF	TGTGCCAGCAGTTCCCTACAGGGGGCCCACGAAGAGACCCAGTACTTC
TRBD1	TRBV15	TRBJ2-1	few	CATSKTQRTGRGNEQFF	TGTGCCACCAGCAAAACCCAAAGGACAGGCCGAGGCAATGAGCAGTTCTTC
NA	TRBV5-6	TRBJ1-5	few	CASSLRQVGNQPQHF	TGTGCCAGCAGCTTACGTCAGGTAGGCAATCAGCCCCAGCATTTT
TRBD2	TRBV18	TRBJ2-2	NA	CASSPLRRLAGDRTGELFF	TGTGCCAGCTCACCACTTCGCCGACTAGCGGGAGATCGGACCGGGGAGCTGTTTTTT
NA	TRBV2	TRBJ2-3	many	CASRRVALTDTQYF	TGTGCCAGCAGGCGGGTAGCCCTCACAGATACGCAGTATTTT
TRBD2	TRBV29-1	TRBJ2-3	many	CSVEVLAGPQYF	TGCAGCGTTGAAGTTCTAGCGGGCCCCCAGTATTTT
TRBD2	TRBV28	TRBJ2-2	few	CASRLSGSWSNGELFF	TGTGCCAGCAGACTGAGCGGGAGCTGGAGTAACGGGGAGCTGTTTTTT
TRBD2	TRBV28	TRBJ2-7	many	CASRVAGGSYEQYF	TGTGCCAGCAGGGTAGCGGGAGGTTCCTACGAGCAGTACTTC
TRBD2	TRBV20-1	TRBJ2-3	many	CSASSRLAGEIDTQYF	TGCAGTGCTAGTTCTCGACTAGCGGGAGAAATAGATACGCAGTATTTT
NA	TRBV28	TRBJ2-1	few	CASGPGAGSSYNEQFF	TGTGCCAGCGGGCCCGGCGCGGGAAGCTCCTACAATGAGCAGTTCTTC
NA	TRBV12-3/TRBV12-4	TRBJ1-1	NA	CASSLRGGSGAFF	TGTGCCAGCAGTTTAAGGGGGGGGAGCGGAGCTTTCTTT
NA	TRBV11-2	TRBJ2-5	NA	CASSLVQHRQETQYF	TGTGCCAGCAGCTTAGTCCAACATAGGCAAGAGACCCAGTACTTC
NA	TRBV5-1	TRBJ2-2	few	CASRQDPPGEPFF	TGCGCCAGCAGACAGGACCCCCCCGGGGAGCCGTTTTTT
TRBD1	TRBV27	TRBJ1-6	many	CASSKDRGWVTLHF	TGTGCCAGCAGCAAGGACAGGGGCTGGGTCACCCTCCACTTT
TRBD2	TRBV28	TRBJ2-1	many	CASSSYSGRGTYNEQFF	TGTGCCAGCAGTTCTTATAGCGGGAGGGGAACCTACAATGAGCAGTTCTTC
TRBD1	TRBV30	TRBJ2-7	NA	CAWSHPEAGTARYGQYF	TGTGCCTGGAGTCACCCTGAAGCCGGGACAGCGCGCTACGGGCAGTACTTC
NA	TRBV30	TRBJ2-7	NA	CAWSWSGGLGEQYF	TGTGCCTGGAGTTGGTCGGGGGGCCTCGGCGAGCAGTACTTC
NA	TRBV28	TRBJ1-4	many	CASSFWDQGKSEKLFF	TGTGCCAGCAGTTTTTGGGACCAGGGCAAGAGTGAAAAACTGTTTTTT
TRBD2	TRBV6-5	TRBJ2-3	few	CASSYSAGGDTQYF	TGTGCCAGCAGTTACTCCGCGGGGGGGGATACGCAGTATTTT
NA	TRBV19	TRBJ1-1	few	CASRKGGTPKMNTEAFF	TGTGCCAGTAGGAAGGGGGGGACACCTAAAATGAACACTGAAGCTTTCTTT
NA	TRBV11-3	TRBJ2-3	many	CASSLGGKSTDTQYF	TGTGCCAGCAGCTTAGGCGGCAAAAGCACAGATACGCAGTATTTT
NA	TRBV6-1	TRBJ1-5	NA	CASNRVGQPQHF	TGTGCCAGCAATAGGGTTGGGCAGCCCCAGCATTTT
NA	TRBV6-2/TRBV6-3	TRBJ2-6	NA	CASGVKRRTDSGANVLTF	TGTGCCAGCGGGGTTAAAAGGAGAACAGACTCTGGGGCCAACGTCCTGACTTTC
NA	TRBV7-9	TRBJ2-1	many	CASSFRDKPSEQFF	TGTGCCAGCAGCTTCAGGGACAAGCCCAGTGAGCAGTTCTTC
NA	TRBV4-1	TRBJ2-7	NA	CASSQEEGANEQYF	TGCGCCAGCAGCCAAGAGGAGGGGGCGAATGAGCAGTACTTC
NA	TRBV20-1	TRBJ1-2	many	CSARGGQGYGYTF	TGCAGTGCTAGAGGGGGCCAGGGGTATGGCTACACCTTC
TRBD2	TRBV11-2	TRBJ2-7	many	CASSLVSDNPWLAESYEQYF	TGTGCCAGCAGCTTAGTCTCTGACAACCCATGGCTAGCGGAATCCTACGAGCAGTACTTC
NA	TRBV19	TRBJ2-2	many	CASSSPGVTTGELFF	TGTGCCAGTAGTAGCCCGGGGGTAACCACCGGGGAGCTGTTTTTT
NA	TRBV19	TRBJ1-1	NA	CASSRGRGTEAFF	TGTGCCAGTAGTAGAGGGAGGGGCACTGAAGCTTTCTTT